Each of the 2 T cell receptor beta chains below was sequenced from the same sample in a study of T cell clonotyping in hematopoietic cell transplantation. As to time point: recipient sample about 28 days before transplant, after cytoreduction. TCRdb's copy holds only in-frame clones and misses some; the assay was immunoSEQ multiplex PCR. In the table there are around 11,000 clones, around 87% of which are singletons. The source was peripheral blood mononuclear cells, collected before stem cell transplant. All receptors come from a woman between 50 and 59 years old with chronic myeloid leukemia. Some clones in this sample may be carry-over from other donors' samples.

CDR3 bases: TGCGCCAGCAGAGGAGTTCCTCTAAACATTCAGTACTTC. It translates to CASRGVPLNIQYF. The V and J genes are TRBV10-2 and TRBJ2-4, with no clear D. The CDR3 sequence is 13 residues long. V lost 6 bases to trimming and J lost 6 bases, with 12 bases between them. Germline V gene data show CDR1 as WSHSY and CDR2 as SAAADI.

CDR3 region: CASSVELADYNEQFF. CDR3 bases: TGTGCCAGCAGCGTAGAACTAGCTGACTACAATGAGCAGTTCTTC. The chain combines TRBV9 with TRBJ2-1; possible D gene TRBD2, 6 bases. V was cut by 0 bases and J by 3 bases, with 10 bases left in between. The germline V gene has CDR1 SGDLS and CDR2 YYNGEE. The CDR3 covers 15 residues. The variable domain in full, completed from reference TRBV9 and TRBJ2-1, reads DSGVTQTPKHLITATGQRVTLRCSPRSGDLSVYWYQQSLDQGLQFLIQYYNGEERAKGNILERFSAQQFPDLHSELNLSSLELGDSALYFCASSVELADYNEQFFGPGTRLTVL.